This TCR beta chain emerged from a study of T-cell memory formation after mild COVID-19. Whole-study context: Most TCR clusters belonged to a single donor. Whole-study results and caveats: Among contracting clones, CD4+ were mainly CM/EM and CD8+ enriched in EMRA. Detection of some responders pre-infection suggested pre-existing cross-reactive memory T cells participated.

The germline V gene encodes CDR1 LNHDA and CDR2 SQIVND (reference sequence). The CDR3 spans 13 residues. Trimming removed 6 bases from V and 2 bases from J, with 11 bases in between. Points on this clonotype: Its target is not known.

A single record per CDR3 protein comes from TCRdb applying MiXCR to the 5' RACE reads. This sample has about 470,000 distinct CDR3 sequences, with 20% to 30% found just once. The V and J genes are TRBV19 and TRBJ2-7, with D hard to call. Sequenced input: PBMCs or a T cell subset sorted from them (not recorded which). The TCR comes from an adult woman who had mild COVID-19 (a few samples of this study predate the infection). Cell type and time point are not known. The DNA of the CDR3 is TGTGCCAGTAGCAATCAGGCAGCCTACGAGCAGTACTTC. This gives the protein CASSNQAAYEQYF.